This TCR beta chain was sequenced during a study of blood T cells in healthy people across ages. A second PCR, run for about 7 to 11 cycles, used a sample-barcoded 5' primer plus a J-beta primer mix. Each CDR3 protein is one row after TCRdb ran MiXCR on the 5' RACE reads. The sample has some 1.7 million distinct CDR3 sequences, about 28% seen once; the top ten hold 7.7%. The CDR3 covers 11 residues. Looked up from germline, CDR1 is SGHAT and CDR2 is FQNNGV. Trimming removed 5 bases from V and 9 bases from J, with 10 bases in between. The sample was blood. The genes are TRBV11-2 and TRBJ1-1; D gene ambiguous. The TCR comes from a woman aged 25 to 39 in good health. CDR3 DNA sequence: TGTGCCAGCAGCAATCCCGAAAAAGCTTTCTTT. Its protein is CASSNPEKAFF.